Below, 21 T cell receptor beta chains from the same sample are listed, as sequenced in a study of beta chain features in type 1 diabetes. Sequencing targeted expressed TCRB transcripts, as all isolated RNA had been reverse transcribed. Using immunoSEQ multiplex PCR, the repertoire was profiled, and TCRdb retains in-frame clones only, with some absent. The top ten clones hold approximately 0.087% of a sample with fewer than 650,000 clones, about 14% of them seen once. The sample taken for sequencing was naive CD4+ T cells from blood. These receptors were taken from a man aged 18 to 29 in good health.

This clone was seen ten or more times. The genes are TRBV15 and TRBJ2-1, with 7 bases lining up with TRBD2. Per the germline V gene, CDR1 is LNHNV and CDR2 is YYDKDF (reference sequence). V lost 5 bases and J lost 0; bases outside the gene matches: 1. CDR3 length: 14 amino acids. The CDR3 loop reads CATSLADSYNEQFF. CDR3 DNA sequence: TGTGCCACCAGCCTAGCGGACTCCTACAATGAGCAGTTCTTC.

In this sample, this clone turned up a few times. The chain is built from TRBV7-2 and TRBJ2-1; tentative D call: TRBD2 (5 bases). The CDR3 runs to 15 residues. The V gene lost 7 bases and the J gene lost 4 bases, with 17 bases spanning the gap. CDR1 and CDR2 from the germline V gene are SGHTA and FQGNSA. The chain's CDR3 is CASILALGGYNEQFF. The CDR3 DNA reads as TGTGCCAGCATCCTAGCCCTTGGTGGGTACAATGAGCAGTTCTTC.

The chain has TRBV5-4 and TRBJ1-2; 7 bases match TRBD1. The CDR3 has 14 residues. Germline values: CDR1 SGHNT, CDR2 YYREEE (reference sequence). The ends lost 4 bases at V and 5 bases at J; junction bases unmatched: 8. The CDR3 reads CASSRDRVPYGYTF. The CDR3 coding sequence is TGTGCCAGCAGCCGAGACAGGGTCCCATATGGCTACACCTTC.

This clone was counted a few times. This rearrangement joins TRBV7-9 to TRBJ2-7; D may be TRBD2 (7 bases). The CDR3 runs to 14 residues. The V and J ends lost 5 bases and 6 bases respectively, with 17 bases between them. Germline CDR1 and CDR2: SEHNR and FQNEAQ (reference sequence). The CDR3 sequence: CASSPEGGTVEQYF. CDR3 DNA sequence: TGTGCCAGCAGCCCCGAGGGGGGGACGGTCGAGCAGTACTTC. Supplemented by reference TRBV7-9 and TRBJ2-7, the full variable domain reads DTGVSQNPRHKITKRGQNVTFRCDPISEHNRLYWYRQTLGQGPEFLTYFQNEAQLEKSRLLSDRFSAERPKGSFSTLEIQRTEQGDSAMYLCASSPEGGTVEQYFGPGTRLTVT.

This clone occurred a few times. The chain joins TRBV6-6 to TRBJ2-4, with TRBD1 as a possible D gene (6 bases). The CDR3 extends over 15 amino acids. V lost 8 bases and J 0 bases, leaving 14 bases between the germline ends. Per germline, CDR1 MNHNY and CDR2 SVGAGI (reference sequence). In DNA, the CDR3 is TGTGCCAGCCGGGCAGGGGTACTAGCCAAAAACATTCAGTACTTC. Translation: CASRAGVLAKNIQYF.

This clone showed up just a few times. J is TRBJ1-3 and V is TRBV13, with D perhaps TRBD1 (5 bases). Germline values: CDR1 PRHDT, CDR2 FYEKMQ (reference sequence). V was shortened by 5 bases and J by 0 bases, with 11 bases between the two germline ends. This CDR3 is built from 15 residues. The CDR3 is CASSPWGFSGNTIYF. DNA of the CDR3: TGTGCCAGCAGCCCCTGGGGGTTCTCTGGAAACACCATATATTTT.

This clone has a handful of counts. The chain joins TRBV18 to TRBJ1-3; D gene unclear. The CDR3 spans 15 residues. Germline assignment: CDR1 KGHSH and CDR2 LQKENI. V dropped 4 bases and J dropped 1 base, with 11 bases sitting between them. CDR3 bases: TGTGCCAGCTCACTCCAAGTGGGATCTGGAAACACCATATATTTT. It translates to CASSLQVGSGNTIYF.

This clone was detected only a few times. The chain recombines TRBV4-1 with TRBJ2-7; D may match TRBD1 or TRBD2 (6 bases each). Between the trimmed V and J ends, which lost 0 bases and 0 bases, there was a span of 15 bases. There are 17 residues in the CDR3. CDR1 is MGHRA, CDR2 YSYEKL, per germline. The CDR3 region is CASSQDRRRGSSYEQYF. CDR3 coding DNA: TGCGCCAGCAGCCAAGATAGGAGGAGGGGGAGCTCCTACGAGCAGTACTTC.

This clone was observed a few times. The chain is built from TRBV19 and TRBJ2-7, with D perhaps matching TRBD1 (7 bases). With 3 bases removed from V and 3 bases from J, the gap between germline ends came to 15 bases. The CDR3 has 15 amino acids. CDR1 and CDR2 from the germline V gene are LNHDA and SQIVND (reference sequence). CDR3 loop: CASSIAGQSIYEQYF. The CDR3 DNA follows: TGTGCCAGTAGTATCGCGGGACAGTCGATCTACGAGCAGTACTTC.

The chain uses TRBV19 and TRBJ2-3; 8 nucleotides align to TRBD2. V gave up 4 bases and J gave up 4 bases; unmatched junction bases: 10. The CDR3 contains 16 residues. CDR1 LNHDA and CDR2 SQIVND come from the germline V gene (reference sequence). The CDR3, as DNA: TGTGCCAGTAGTACCCCGGGGAGCGGGAGTGCAGATACGCAGTATTTT. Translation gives CASSTPGSGSADTQYF.

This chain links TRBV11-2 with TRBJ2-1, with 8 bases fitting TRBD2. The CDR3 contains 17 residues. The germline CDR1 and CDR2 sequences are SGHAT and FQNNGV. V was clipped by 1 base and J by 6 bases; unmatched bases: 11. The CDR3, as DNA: TGTGCCAGCAGCTTAGGCAGCGGGGGAACCGGGGGCAATGAGCAGTTCTTC. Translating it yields CASSLGSGGTGGNEQFF. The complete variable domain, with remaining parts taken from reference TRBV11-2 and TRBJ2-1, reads EAGVAQSPRYKIIEKRQSVAFWCNPISGHATLYWYQQILGQGPKLLIQFQNNGVVDDSQLPKDRFSAERLKGVDSTLKIQPAKLEDSAVYLCASSLGSGGTGGNEQFFGPGTRLTVL.

The CDR3 nucleotides read TGTGCCAGCAGCTCCAGGGGCGGGAGGACTGAAGCTTTCTTT. Its protein is CASSSRGGRTEAFF. The chain uses TRBV7-9 and TRBJ1-1, with a possible D match to TRBD1 (6 bases). This CDR3 comprises 14 residues. Germline V gene lookup returns CDR1 SEHNR and CDR2 FQNEAQ (reference sequence). Trimming took off 4 bases at V and 5 bases at J, with 14 bases between the two ends.

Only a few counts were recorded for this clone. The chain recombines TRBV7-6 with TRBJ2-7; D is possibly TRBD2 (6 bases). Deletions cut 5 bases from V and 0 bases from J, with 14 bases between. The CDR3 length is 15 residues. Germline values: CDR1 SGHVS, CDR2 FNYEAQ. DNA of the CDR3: TGTGCCAGCAGCACAGATAGCGGAGCCTCCTACGAGCAGTACTTC. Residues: CASSTDSGASYEQYF.

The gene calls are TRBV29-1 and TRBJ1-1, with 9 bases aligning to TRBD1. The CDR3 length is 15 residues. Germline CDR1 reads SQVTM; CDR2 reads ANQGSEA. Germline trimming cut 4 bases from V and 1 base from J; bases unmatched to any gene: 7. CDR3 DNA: TGCAGCGTTGTGAAAGACAGGGGGAGGAACACTGAAGCTTTCTTT. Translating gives CSVVKDRGRNTEAFF.

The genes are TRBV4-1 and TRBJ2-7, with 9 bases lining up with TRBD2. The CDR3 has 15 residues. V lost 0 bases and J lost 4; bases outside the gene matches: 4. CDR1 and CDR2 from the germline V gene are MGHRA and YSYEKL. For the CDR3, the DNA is TGCGCCAGCAGCCAAGAGCGGGGGGGTTGGTACGAGCAGTACTTC. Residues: CASSQERGGWYEQYF.

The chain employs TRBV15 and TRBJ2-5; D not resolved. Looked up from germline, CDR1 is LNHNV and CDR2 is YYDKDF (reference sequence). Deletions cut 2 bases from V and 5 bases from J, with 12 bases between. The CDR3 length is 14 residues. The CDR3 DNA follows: TGTGCCACCAGCAGAACTACGATCGGTGAGACCCAGTACTTC. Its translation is CATSRTTIGETQYF.

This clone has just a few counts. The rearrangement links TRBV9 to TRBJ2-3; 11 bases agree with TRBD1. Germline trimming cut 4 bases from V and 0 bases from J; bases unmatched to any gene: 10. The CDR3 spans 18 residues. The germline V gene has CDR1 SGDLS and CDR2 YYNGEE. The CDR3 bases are TGTGCCAGCAGCCGGACAGGGGGCGCGTCAGTTAGCACAGATACGCAGTATTTT. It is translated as CASSRTGGASVSTDTQYF.

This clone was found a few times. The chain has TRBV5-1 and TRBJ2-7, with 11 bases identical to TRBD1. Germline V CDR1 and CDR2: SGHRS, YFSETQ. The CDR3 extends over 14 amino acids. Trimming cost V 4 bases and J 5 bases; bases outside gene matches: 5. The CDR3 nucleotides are TGCGCCAGCAGCCTAGGACAGGGGGCCGACGAGCAGTACTTC. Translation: CASSLGQGADEQYF.

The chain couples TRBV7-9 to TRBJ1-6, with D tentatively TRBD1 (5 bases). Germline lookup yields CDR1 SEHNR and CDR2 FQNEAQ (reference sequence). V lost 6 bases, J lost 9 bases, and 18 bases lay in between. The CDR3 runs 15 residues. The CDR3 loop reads CASSLRRQGASPLHF. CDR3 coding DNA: TGTGCCAGCAGTTTGAGGCGGCAGGGAGCTTCACCCCTCCACTTT.

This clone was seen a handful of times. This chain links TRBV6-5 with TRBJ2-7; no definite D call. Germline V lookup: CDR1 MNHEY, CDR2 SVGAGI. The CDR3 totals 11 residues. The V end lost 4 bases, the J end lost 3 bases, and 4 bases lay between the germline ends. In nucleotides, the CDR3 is TGTGCCAGCAGTTCAGTCTACGAGCAGTACTTC. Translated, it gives CASSSVYEQYF.

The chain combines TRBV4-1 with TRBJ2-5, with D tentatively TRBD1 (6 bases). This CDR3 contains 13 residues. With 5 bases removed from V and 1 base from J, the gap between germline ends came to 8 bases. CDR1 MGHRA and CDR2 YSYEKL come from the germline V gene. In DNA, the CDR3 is TGCGCCAGCAGCTCAGGGGTCCAAGAGACCCAGTACTTC. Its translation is CASSSGVQETQYF.